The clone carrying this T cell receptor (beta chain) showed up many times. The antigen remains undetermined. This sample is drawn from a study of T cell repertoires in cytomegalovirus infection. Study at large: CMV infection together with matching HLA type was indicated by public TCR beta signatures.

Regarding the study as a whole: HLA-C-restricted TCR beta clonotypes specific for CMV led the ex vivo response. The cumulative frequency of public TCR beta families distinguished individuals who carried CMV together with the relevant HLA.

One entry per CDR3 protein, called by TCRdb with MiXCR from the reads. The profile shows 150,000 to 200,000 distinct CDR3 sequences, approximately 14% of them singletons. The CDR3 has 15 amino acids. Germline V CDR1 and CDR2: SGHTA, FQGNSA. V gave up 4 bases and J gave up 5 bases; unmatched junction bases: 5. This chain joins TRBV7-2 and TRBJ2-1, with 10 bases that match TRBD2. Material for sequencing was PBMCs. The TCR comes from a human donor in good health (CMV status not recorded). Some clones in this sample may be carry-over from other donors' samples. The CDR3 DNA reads TGTGCCAGCAGCTCCAGCGGGAGGGCCGACAATGAGCAGTTCTTC. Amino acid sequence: CASSSSGRADNEQFF.